The sequence of this T cell receptor (beta chain) was determined in a study of blood T cell repertoires in COVID-19. Overall study context: Collection of acute and convalescent COVID-19 samples took place in the United States, Italy and Spain. Sources were T cells, B-cell-depleted T cells, or PBMCs; the material itself was cDNA or gDNA.

Germline trimming cut 0 bases from V and 5 bases from J; bases unmatched to any gene: 5. Germline V gene data show CDR1 as SGHRS and CDR2 as YFSETQ. The CDR3 totals 14 residues. How the authors handled the data: Researchers report that nucleated cell counts were estimated from reference gene primer amplification. The assay was immunoSEQ multiplex PCR, and TCRdb's table has in-frame clones only and misses some. D and trimming come from the DNA, and the V and J calls and clone size come from that table. The sample has about 170,000 clones, 80% to 85% seen once. The chain carries TRBV5-1 and TRBJ2-7; 7 nucleotides line up with TRBD2. This TCR was sampled from a human donor with acute or convalescent COVID-19. The donor label of this sample is uncertain. Sequenced input: peripheral blood. The CDR3 loop is CASSLEAGVNEQYF. In nucleotides, the CDR3 is TGCGCCAGCAGCTTGGAGGCGGGAGTAAACGAGCAGTACTTC.